Following are 10 T cell receptor beta chains from one sample sequenced in a study of T cell changes during pregnancy in multiple sclerosis (dated by TCRdb to between 2018 and 2021). Libraries were made using the immunoSEQ multiplex PCR assay. Imported from immuneACCESS, the table was reduced by TCRdb to in-frame sequences with V and J called. These copies leave out some clones; in studies compared against another copy, an unresolved V gene accounts for under half, and the cause of the remainder is not known. This sample comprises 90,000 to 120,000 clones, roughly 92% of them detected only once. Of the sample, roughly 0.78% falls within the top ten clones. Sequencing was performed on peripheral blood, taken in the third trimester of pregnancy. All receptors derive from a female donor in good health, enrolled as a control in a pregnancy study.

The chain links TRBV30 to TRBJ2-7, with D possibly being TRBD2 (6 bases). Germline V gives CDR1 GTSNPN, CDR2 SVGIG (reference sequence). This CDR3 is 15 amino acids long. Trimming cost V 0 bases and J 0 bases, with 12 bases left between them. The CDR3 is CAWSVVLGSSYEQYF. The CDR3 DNA reads as TGTGCCTGGAGTGTAGTACTCGGGAGCTCCTACGAGCAGTACTTC.

The rearrangement joins TRBV5-1 to TRBJ1-1, with no clear D. CDR1 is SGHRS and CDR2 is YFSETQ in the germline V gene. V dropped 2 bases and J dropped 1 base, with 9 bases sitting between them. The length of the CDR3 is 14 residues. CDR3 DNA sequence: TGCGCCAGCAGCTTCGAGGGCCCGAACACTGAAGCTTTCTTT. This translates into CASSFEGPNTEAFF.

This chain links TRBV5-6 with TRBJ2-1; D might be TRBD1 (6 bases). V was cut by 0 bases and J by 4 bases, with 14 bases left in between. This CDR3 spans 16 amino acids. Germline lookup yields CDR1 SGHDT and CDR2 YYEEEE. The CDR3 DNA follows: TGTGCCAGCAGCTTGGATGAGGGACACCTGTACAATGAGCAGTTCTTC. Protein product: CASSLDEGHLYNEQFF.

Here the CDR3 DNA reads TGTGCCAGCAGCGTAGGCCCCAGGGAGACCCAGTACTTC. Translation gives CASSVGPRETQYF. The rearrangement links TRBV9 to TRBJ2-5; no clear D. CDR3 size: 13 residues. Trimming took 0 bases from V and 5 from J, leaving 8 bases between them. From germline, CDR1 is SGDLS and CDR2 YYNGEE. Complete variable domain (other parts from reference TRBV9 and TRBJ2-5): DSGVTQTPKHLITATGQRVTLRCSPRSGDLSVYWYQQSLDQGLQFLIQYYNGEERAKGNILERFSAQQFPDLHSELNLSSLELGDSALYFCASSVGPRETQYFGPGTRLLVL.

The chain uses TRBV30 and TRBJ1-4; D is uncertain. Per the germline V gene, CDR1 is GTSNPN and CDR2 is SVGIG (reference sequence). Trimming took off 0 bases at V and 8 bases at J, with 4 bases between the two ends. This CDR3 region has 11 residues. This CDR3 reads CAWSVGEKLFF. CDR3 bases: TGTGCCTGGAGTGTGGGCGAAAAACTGTTTTTT.

The chain recombines TRBV7-2 with TRBJ1-6; no clear D. Germline CDR1 SGHTA, CDR2 FQGNSA. CDR3 length equals 15 residues. The V gene lost 6 bases and the J gene lost 4 bases, with 13 bases spanning the gap. The CDR3 coding sequence is TGTGCCAGCAGTTATCGAGGCAGATATAATTCACCCCTCCACTTT. Its translation: CASSYRGRYNSPLHF.

The chain has TRBV5-8 and TRBJ1-1; tentative D call: TRBD1 (6 bases). The CDR3 runs to 13 residues. Trimming pared 2 bases from V and 5 bases from J, leaving 10 bases between. CDR1 is SGHTS and CDR2 is YDEGEE in the germline V gene. In DNA form, the CDR3 reads TGTGCCAGCAGCTTTGCTCAGGGGACTGAAGCTTTCTTT. Its translation: CASSFAQGTEAFF. Supplemented by reference TRBV5-8 and TRBJ1-1, the full variable domain reads EAGVTQSPTHLIKTRGQQATLRCSPISGHTSVYWYQQALGLGLQFLLWYDEGEERNRGNFPPRFSGRQFPNYSSELNVNALELEDSALYLCASSFAQGTEAFFGQGTRLTVV.

A word on this clone: Additional DNA sequences in this sample encode the identical CDR3. The V call is TRBV5-6, the J call TRBJ1-5, with 10 positions matching TRBD1. The CDR3 contains 15 residues. The germline gives CDR1 SGHDT, CDR2 YYEEEE. With V trimmed by 3 bases and J by 4 bases, 4 bases remained unmatched. This CDR3 reads CASSSGTGVNQPQHF. For the CDR3, the DNA is TGTGCCAGCAGCTCGGGGACAGGGGTAAATCAGCCCCAGCATTTT.

V usage is TRBV21-1 and J usage is TRBJ2-5; whether TRBD2, the table's D call, matches the DNA was not checked. TRBV21-1 is listed as a pseudogene. The CDR3 spans 18 residues. The CDR3 here is CASSKVGSEGRTQETQYF. CDR3 sequence (DNA): TGTGCCAGCAGCAAAGTGGGCTCGGAGGGCCGGACCCAAGAGACCCAGTACTTC.

The rearrangement joins TRBV4-2 to TRBJ2-3; 12 positions agree with TRBD2. This CDR3 is 19 amino acids long. CDR1 and CDR2 from the germline V gene are LGHNA and YNFKEQ. V lost 3 bases and J lost 2; bases outside the gene matches: 12. As DNA, the CDR3 is TGTGCCAGCAGCCAGGCCACCGGGCTAGCGGGGGGGCCCACAGATACGCAGTATTTT. It is translated as CASSQATGLAGGPTDTQYF.